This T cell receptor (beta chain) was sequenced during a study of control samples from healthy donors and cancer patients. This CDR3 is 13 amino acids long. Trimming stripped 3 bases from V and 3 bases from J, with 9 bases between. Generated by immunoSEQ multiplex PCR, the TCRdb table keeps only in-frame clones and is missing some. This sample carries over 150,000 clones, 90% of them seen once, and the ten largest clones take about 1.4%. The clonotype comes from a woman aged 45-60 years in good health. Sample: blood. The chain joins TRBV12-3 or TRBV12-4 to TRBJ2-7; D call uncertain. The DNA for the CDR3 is TGTGCCAGCAGTTTTGGGGATTACTACGAGCAGTACTTC. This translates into CASSFGDYYEQYF.